Below are 9 T cell receptor beta chains sequenced from a single sample in a study of T cell responses to AZD1222 COVID-19 vaccine (dated by TCRdb to about 2021). The sample's time point label, decoded: baseline before first vaccination. Library construction relied on the immunoSEQ multiplex PCR assay. TCRdb retrieved this table from immuneACCESS and kept in-frame rearrangements only. Not all clones are present; in checked studies, unresolved V genes account for under half, and no reason is known for the remainder. In all, the sample holds roughly 150,000 clones, and around 90% of those were seen once. The ten largest clones take up 1.5% to 2% of the sample. Sequencing used peripheral blood, obtained on day 0 of AZD1222 vaccination. These receptors all come from an adult in good health.

The CDR3 DNA follows: TGTGCCAGCAGCTTAAATCCGACAGGGAGGCCCTGGGAGACCCAGTACTTC. Amino acids: CASSLNPTGRPWETQYF. The V gene is TRBV7-3, the J gene TRBJ2-5; D may be TRBD1 (7 bases). The CDR3 has 17 amino acids. Trimming cost V 1 base and J 5 bases, with 20 bases left between them. In germline, CDR1 is SGHTA, CDR2 FQGTGA.

This clone was observed a handful of times. V usage is TRBV15 and J usage is TRBJ1-2, with TRBD1 identical over 7 bases. The germline CDR1 and CDR2 sequences are LNHNV and YYDKDF (reference sequence). V lost 0 bases to trimming and J lost 4 bases; unmatched junction nucleotides: 2. The CDR3 runs 14 residues. CDR3 nucleotide sequence: TGTGCCACCAGCAGAGATAGACAGGGCTATGGCTACACCTTC. Translation: CATSRDRQGYGYTF.

The chain couples TRBV7-2 to TRBJ2-3; no clear D. The V gene lost 5 bases and the J gene lost 5 bases, with 11 bases spanning the gap. Germline V gives CDR1 SGHTA, CDR2 FQGNSA. The CDR3 totals 13 residues. CDR3 nucleotide sequence: TGTGCCAGCAGCCCCGCGTCGGAAGATACGCAGTATTTT. As protein: CASSPASEDTQYF.

The V and J genes are TRBV18 and TRBJ2-3; D uncertain. Deletions cut 0 bases from V and 3 bases from J, with 4 bases between. CDR1 KGHSH and CDR2 LQKENI come from the germline V gene. CDR3 size: 13 residues. This CDR3 is CASSPPGTDTQYF. In DNA form, the CDR3 reads TGTGCCAGCTCACCACCGGGGACAGATACGCAGTATTTT.

V and J are TRBV6-2 or TRBV6-3 and TRBJ1-1; 8 bases agree with TRBD1. CDR1 is MNHEY and CDR2 is SVGEGT in the germline V gene. The ends lost 2 bases at V and 0 bases at J; junction bases unmatched: 5. The CDR3 contains 16 residues. The CDR3 region has the DNA TGTGCCAGCAGTTACCCGAGGGACAGGTTGAACACTGAAGCTTTCTTT. Translating it yields CASSYPRDRLNTEAFF.

The chain's CDR3 is CASSLKRGYGYTF. The DNA of the CDR3 is TGTGCCAGCAGCTTGAAAAGGGGTTATGGCTACACCTTC. The chain recombines TRBV7-2 with TRBJ1-2, with D possibly matching TRBD1 (5 bases). This CDR3 has 13 residues. V lost 3 bases and J 5 bases, leaving 10 bases between the germline ends. Looked up from germline, CDR1 is SGHTA and CDR2 is FQGNSA.

The count of this clone is one. The chain couples TRBV7-9 to TRBJ2-7, with a possible D match to TRBD2 (6 bases). The CDR3 is made up of 16 amino acids. The V gene's germline CDR1 is SEHNR and CDR2 FQNEAQ (reference sequence). The ends were cut back, 4 bases at V and 3 bases at J, with 19 bases in the middle. The CDR3 spells CASSWSPGEGNYEQYF. DNA of the CDR3: TGTGCCAGCAGCTGGTCGCCGGGAGAAGGAAACTACGAGCAGTACTTC.

The chain uses TRBV28 and TRBJ1-1; no clear D gene. The CDR3 runs to 12 residues. Per the germline V gene, CDR1 is MDHEN and CDR2 is SYDVKM. V was shortened by 2 bases and J by 9 bases, with 10 bases between the two germline ends. This CDR3 reads CASSLRQTQAFF. CDR3 nucleotides: TGTGCCAGCAGTTTACGGCAGACACAAGCTTTCTTT.

This chain uses TRBV10-3 with TRBJ2-1, with 7 bases aligning to TRBD2. The CDR3 covers 14 residues. V shed 7 bases and J 6 bases; nucleotides not matched to a gene: 9. Germline V gene lookup returns CDR1 ENHRY and CDR2 SYGVKD. CDR3 region: CAIKVGGVINEQFF. CDR3 in DNA: TGTGCCATCAAAGTGGGGGGGGTTATCAATGAGCAGTTCTTC.